The clone carrying this T cell receptor (beta chain) was found a few times. Its antigen remains unidentified. This sample includes further DNA sequences coding for the same CDR3. This sample was taken from a study of beta chain features in type 1 diabetes. The authors reverse transcribed all of the isolated RNA, so sequencing captured expressed TCRB transcripts. The repertoire was sequenced with immunoSEQ multiplex PCR; TCRdb's copy has only in-frame clones and lacks some. The table includes 95,000 to 150,000 clones, about 16% detected once. Overall study findings and caveats: A greater similarity of naive, central memory and Treg TCRB repertoires was seen among patients than among healthy donors. TCRB CDR3s from Type 1 diabetes patients were moderately but significantly shorter in all four CD4+ subsets.

V shed 3 bases and J shed 0 bases, with 6 bases lying between them. The CDR3 has 13 amino acids. Germline values: CDR1 SGDLS, CDR2 YYNGEE. The clonotype was recovered from a man younger than 40 with type 1 diabetes. The sequencing sample was made of central memory CD4+ T cells from blood. The gene calls are TRBV9 and TRBJ1-1; maybe TRBD1 (5 bases). DNA of the CDR3: TGTGCCAGCAGCGGGGGGATGAACACTGAAGCTTTCTTT. Encoded protein: CASSGGMNTEAFF.